This record concerns one T cell receptor beta chain sequence. Antigen specificity is unknown. This sample was taken from a study of post-analysis software for immune sequencing data. Libraries were made from TCR beta cDNA, and they carried unique molecular identifiers. Once roughly 0.9 to 11 million T cells were used, some 500,000 cDNA molecules resulted. In TCRdb, the PCR reads were re-called with MiXCR into one record per CDR3 protein. Of 750,000 to 950,000 distinct CDR3 sequences in the sample, about 45% were seen once. Germline-derived CDR1 and CDR2 are SGHRS and YFSETQ. The CDR3 has 15 amino acids. General study results and limits: In multiple sclerosis, normalized Chao1 diversity was significantly below that of controls. Strong co-clustering by F measure linked samples that shared a preparation batch. Controls had lower frequencies than patients of about five TRBV segments, which included TRBV5-6, TRBV5-1 and TRBV20-1.

Input material: blood. This sequence originates from a girl between 5 and 17 years old with multiple sclerosis. This chain joins TRBV5-1 and TRBJ2-4, with D unresolved. The J call is doubtful: the DNA matches TRBJ2-7 better. DNA of the CDR3: TGCGCCAGCAGCTTGTTGAGCAGCCTTCCGGCCGAGCAGTACTTC. The encoded protein is CASSLLSSLPAEQYF.